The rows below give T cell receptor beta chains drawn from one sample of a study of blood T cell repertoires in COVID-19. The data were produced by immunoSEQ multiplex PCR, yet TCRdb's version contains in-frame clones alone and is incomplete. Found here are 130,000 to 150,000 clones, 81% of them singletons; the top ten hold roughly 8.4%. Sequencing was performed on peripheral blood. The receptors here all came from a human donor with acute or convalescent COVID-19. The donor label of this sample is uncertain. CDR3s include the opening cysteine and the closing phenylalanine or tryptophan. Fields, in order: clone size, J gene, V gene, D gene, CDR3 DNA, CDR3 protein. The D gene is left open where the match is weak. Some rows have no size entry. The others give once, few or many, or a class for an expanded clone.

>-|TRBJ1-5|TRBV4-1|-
TGCGCCAGCAGCCCCCTCTACAGGAAGGGTCAGCCCCAGCATTTT
CASSPLYRKGQPQHF
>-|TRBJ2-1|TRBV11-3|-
TGTGCCAGCAGCTTAGGTAGCGCCAATGAGCAGTTCTTC
CASSLGSANEQFF
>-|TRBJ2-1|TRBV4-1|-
TGCGCCAGCAGCCAAGATCAGGGACACTCCTACAATGAGCAGTTCTTC
CASSQDQGHSYNEQFF
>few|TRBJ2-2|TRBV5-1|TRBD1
TGCGCCAGCAGGGTCCGGGACAGGGGACAAGCGAACACCGGGGAGCTGTTTTTT
CASRVRDRGQANTGELFF
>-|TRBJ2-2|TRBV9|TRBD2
TGTGCCAGCAGCGTAGCGGGGGGGAACACCGGGGAGCTGTTTTTT
CASSVAGGNTGELFF
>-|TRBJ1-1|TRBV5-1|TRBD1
TGCGCCAGCAGCTTAGACAGGGATCGGACTGAAGCTTTCTTT
CASSLDRDRTEAFF
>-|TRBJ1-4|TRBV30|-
TGTGCCTGGAGTGTGTCAGGGCCTAATGAAAAACTGTTTTTT
CAWSVSGPNEKLFF
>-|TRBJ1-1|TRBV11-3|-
TGTGCCAGCAGCTTAGCCCGTAACACTGAAGCTTTCTTT
CASSLARNTEAFF
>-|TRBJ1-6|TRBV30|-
TGTGCCTGGAGGGCAACCGCCTATAATTCACCCCTCCACTTT
CAWRATAYNSPLHF
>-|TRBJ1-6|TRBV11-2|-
TGTGCCAGCAGCTTGATGGCACCTTCACCCCTCCACTTT
CASSLMAPSPLHF
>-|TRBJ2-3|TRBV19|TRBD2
TGTGCCAGTAGTCCAAAAGCGGGGGGGGCCAAAAGTCGGTCAGATACGCAGTATTTT
CASSPKAGGAKSRSDTQYF
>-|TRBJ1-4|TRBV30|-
TGTGCCTGGAGTGGGGGCACGGCTAATGAAAAACTGTTTTTT
CAWSGGTANEKLFF
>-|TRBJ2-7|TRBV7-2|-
TGTGCCAGCAGCCCTGAAAGCGGTACCTACGAGCAGTACTTC
CASSPESGTYEQYF
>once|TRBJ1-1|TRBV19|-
TGTGCCAGTAGTATAGATAACGGGGAGAACACTGAAGCTTTCTTT
CASSIDNGENTEAFF
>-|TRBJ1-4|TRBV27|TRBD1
TGTGCCAGCAAACAGGGGTGGGCAACTAATGAAAAACTGTTTTTT
CASKQGWATNEKLFF
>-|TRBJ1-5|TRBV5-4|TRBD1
TGTGCCAGCAGCCCGGGACAGGGTTGGGATCAGCCCCAGCATTTT
CASSPGQGWDQPQHF
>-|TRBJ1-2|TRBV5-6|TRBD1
TGTGCCAGCAGCCTCCGGGACAGGGGAATGAGGGGCTACACCTTC
CASSLRDRGMRGYTF
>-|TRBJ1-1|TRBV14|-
TGTGCCAGCAGCCGACTCGGGGGTAACACTGAAGCTTTCTTT
CASSRLGGNTEAFF
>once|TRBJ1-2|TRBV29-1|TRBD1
TGCAGCGTTTTTACCTGGACAGGGTTAGGCTACACCTTC
CSVFTWTGLGYTF
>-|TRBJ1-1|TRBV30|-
TGTGCCTGGAACCTAGCAGGGAACACTGAAGCTTTCTTT
CAWNLAGNTEAFF
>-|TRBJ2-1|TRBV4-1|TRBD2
TGCGCCAGCAGCCAAGAACTAGCGGGCCAGAGGAATGAGCAGTTCTTC
CASSQELAGQRNEQFF
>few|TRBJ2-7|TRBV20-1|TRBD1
TGCAGTGCTAGTCTCCTTGGACAGGGAGACGAGCAGTACTTC
CSASLLGQGDEQYF
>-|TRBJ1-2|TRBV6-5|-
TGTGCCAGCAGTCCCACGACGGGTATATGGTATGGCTACACCTTC
CASSPTTGIWYGYTF
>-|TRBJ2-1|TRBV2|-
TGTGCCAGCAGTCCGAGGCGTCGACAGAGGTTCTTC
CASSPRRRQRFF
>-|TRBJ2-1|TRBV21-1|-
TGTGCCAGCAGCAAAGAACCTAGTTTGGGTGAGCAGTTCTTC
CASSKEPSLGEQFF
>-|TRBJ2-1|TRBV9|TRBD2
TGTGCCAGCAGCGTCAGCGGGGGGGCAAATGAGCAGTTCTTC
CASSVSGGANEQFF
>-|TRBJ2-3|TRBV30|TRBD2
TGTGCCTGGACTCTAGGGGGACTAGCGACAGATACGCAGTATTTT
CAWTLGGLATDTQYF
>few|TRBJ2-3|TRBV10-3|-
TGTGCCATCAGTGCGGGAGCGGAGTACTGGACAGATACGCAGTATTTT
CAISAGAEYWTDTQYF
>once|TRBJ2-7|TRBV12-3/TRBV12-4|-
TGTGCCAGCAGTTTCGAGCACGAGCAGTACTTC
CASSFEHEQYF
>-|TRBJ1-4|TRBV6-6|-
TGTGCCAGCAACAGGGAATGGGGTGAAAAACTGTTTTTT
CASNREWGEKLFF
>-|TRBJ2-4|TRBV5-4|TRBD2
TGTGCCAGCAGCTTGTGGGGAGGGGAGGGGAACATTCAGTACTTC
CASSLWGGEGNIQYF
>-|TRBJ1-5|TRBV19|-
TGTGCCAGTAGTTGGTCAGTCCTCGGGAATCAGCCCCAGCATTTT
CASSWSVLGNQPQHF
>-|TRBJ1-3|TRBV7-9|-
TGTGCCAGCAGCTTAGGAGCTAGAAACACCATATATTTT
CASSLGARNTIYF
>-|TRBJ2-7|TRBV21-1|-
TGTGCCAGCAGCCAGAGGAGCTACGAGCAGTACTTC
CASSQRSYEQYF
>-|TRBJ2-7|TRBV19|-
TGTGCCAGTAGTATTCTCCCCCCGGGAGCCTACGAGCAGTACTTC
CASSILPPGAYEQYF
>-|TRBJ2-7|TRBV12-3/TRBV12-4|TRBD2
TGTGCCAGCAGCCCGGGGGGGCTCTACGAGCAGTACTTC
CASSPGGLYEQYF
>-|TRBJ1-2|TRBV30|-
TGTGCCTTCTCAGGGGCTTATGGCTACACCTTC
CAFSGAYGYTF
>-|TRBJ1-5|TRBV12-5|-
TGTGCTAGTGGTTTGGGCAGGGGTTGGGATCAGCCCCAGCATTTT
CASGLGRGWDQPQHF
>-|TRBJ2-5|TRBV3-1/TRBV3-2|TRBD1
TGTGCCAGCAGCCCTGCAGGGGGCGGGGAAGAGACCCAGTACTTC
CASSPAGGGEETQYF
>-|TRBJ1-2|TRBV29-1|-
TGCAGCGTCTCAATCCGGGTCGGGTATGGCTACACCTTC
CSVSIRVGYGYTF
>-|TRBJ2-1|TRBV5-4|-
TGTGCCAGCAACCCTGGGGGACTCTACAATGAGCAGTTCTTC
CASNPGGLYNEQFF
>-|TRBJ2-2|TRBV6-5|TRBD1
TGTGCCAGCAGTCAGACAGGGGGCGCGTCCGGGGAGCTGTTTTTT
CASSQTGGASGELFF
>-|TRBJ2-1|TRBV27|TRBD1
TGTGCCAGCAGTTTAAGGGACAGGGGGCCCAATGAGCAGTTCTTC
CASSLRDRGPNEQFF
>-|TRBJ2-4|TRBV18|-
TGTGCCAGCTCAGAAGCGTTAACCATAAACATAAATCAGTACTTC
CASSEALTININQYF
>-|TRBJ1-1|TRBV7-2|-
TGTGCCAGCACCCCTGAGGGTGGGAGGAACACTGAAGCTTTCTTT
CASTPEGGRNTEAFF
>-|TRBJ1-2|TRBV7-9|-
TGTGCCAGCAGCTTACAGGGGCCCCTTGGCTACACCTTC
CASSLQGPLGYTF
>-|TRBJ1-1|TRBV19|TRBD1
TGTGCCAGTAGGACTCCTCGGACAGGGGACTTAGCTGAAGCTTTCTTT
CASRTPRTGDLAEAFF
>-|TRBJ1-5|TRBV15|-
TGTGCCACCAGCGGACCGGGGAAAATTAATCAGCCCCAGCATTTT
CATSGPGKINQPQHF
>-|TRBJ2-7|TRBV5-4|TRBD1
TGTGCCAGCAGCCCGGCCGGGACAGGGGCCTACGAGCAGTACTTC
CASSPAGTGAYEQYF
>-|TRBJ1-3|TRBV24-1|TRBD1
TGTGCCACCAGTGAGACAGGGGACGGAAACACCATATATTTT
CATSETGDGNTIYF